This is a list of T cell receptor beta chains from one sample in a study of blood T cell repertoires in COVID-19. Measured with immunoSEQ multiplex PCR; TCRdb has only the in-frame clones, and not every one. Among 65,000 to 90,000 clones listed, around 80% were seen once. The material sequenced was peripheral blood. The receptors derive from a man aged 55-75 years with acute or convalescent COVID-19. The CDR3 runs from the conserved cysteine through the conserved F or W. A D gene is named only where the DNA matches it firmly. Size is omitted from some rows. Given values are once, few, many or a class for expanded clones.

size	J	D	V	CDR3	DNA
once	TRBJ2-3	TRBD2	TRBV27	CASSRGGLASDTQYF	TGTGCCAGCAGCAGGGGGGGACTAGCATCGGATACGCAGTATTTT
NA	TRBJ2-4	NA	TRBV5-1	CASSLGLPGQRLAKNIQYF	TGCGCCAGCAGCTTGGGGCTTCCGGGACAAAGGCTAGCCAAAAACATTCAGTACTTC
NA	TRBJ1-1	NA	TRBV19	CASSIDPRQEAFF	TGTGCCAGTAGTATAGATCCCAGACAGGAAGCTTTCTTT
NA	TRBJ1-4	NA	TRBV4-3	CASSQDTGRGEKLFF	TGCGCCAGCAGCCAAGATACAGGGCGAGGGGAAAAACTGTTTTTT
NA	TRBJ1-2	NA	TRBV13	CASSQAEQGTQLNYGYTF	TGTGCCAGCAGCCAAGCGGAGCAGGGGACACAACTCAACTATGGCTACACCTTC
NA	TRBJ1-1	NA	TRBV6-5	CASSYSLAGFEAFF	TGTGCCAGCAGTTACTCATTAGCTGGGTTTGAAGCTTTCTTT
NA	TRBJ1-3	NA	TRBV9	CASSRGGPGNTIYF	TGTGCCAGCAGCCGGGGAGGCCCTGGAAACACCATATATTTT
few	TRBJ2-7	NA	TRBV6-1	CASSEQGTYEQYF	TGTGCCAGCAGTGAACAGGGGACCTACGAGCAGTACTTC
NA	TRBJ2-1	NA	TRBV5-1	CASSLTLNEQFF	TGCGCCAGCAGCTTGACGCTAAATGAGCAGTTCTTC
NA	TRBJ2-2	TRBD1	TRBV24-1	CATSDAGTANTGELFF	TGTGCCACCAGTGATGCCGGGACAGCGAACACCGGGGAGCTGTTTTTT
NA	TRBJ2-3	NA	TRBV6-5	CASKLGTSNTDTQYF	TGTGCCAGCAAGCTAGGGACTTCTAACACAGATACGCAGTATTTT
NA	TRBJ2-1	TRBD2	TRBV2	CASSEGQREAPGVYEQFF	TGTGCCAGCAGTGAGGGGCAGCGGGAGGCCCCCGGGGTATATGAGCAGTTCTTC
NA	TRBJ2-5	TRBD2	TRBV5-6	CASSRGLAGVAQYF	TGTGCCAGCAGCAGGGGACTAGCGGGGGTGGCCCAGTACTTC
once	TRBJ2-1	TRBD2	TRBV11-3	CASSLRGGDNEQFF	TGTGCCAGCAGCTTACGGGGGGGCGACAATGAGCAGTTCTTC
NA	TRBJ2-7	TRBD1	TRBV6-5	CASSLSGTGDYEQYF	TGTGCCAGCAGTTTATCCGGGACAGGGGATTACGAGCAGTACTTC
NA	TRBJ1-1	NA	TRBV28	CASSLSGGETEAFF	TGTGCCAGCAGTTTATCGGGGGGCGAAACTGAAGCTTTCTTT
NA	TRBJ2-7	TRBD1	TRBV19	CASSIGDRAYEQYF	TGTGCCAGTAGTATTGGGGACAGGGCCTACGAGCAGTACTTC
NA	TRBJ2-5	NA	TRBV10-1	CASNLSGTMPEETQYF	TGCGCCAGCAACCTTTCCGGGACAATGCCCGAAGAGACCCAGTACTTC
NA	TRBJ1-2	NA	TRBV6-5	CASASRGYGYTF	TGTGCCAGCGCGAGCCGCGGATATGGCTACACCTTC
once	TRBJ1-6	NA	TRBV3-1/TRBV3-2	CASSPGKQYLNSPLHF	TGTGCCAGCAGCCCAGGGAAGCAGTACCTTAATTCACCCCTCCACTTT
NA	TRBJ2-3	NA	TRBV2	CASSEDGGPSDTQYF	TGTGCCAGCAGTGAAGACGGGGGGCCATCAGATACGCAGTATTTT
NA	TRBJ2-3	TRBD2	TRBV6-2/TRBV6-3	CASSSPARGEPDTQYF	TGTGCCAGCAGTTCCCCTGCGCGGGGGGAACCAGATACGCAGTATTTT
NA	TRBJ1-4	NA	TRBV5-1	CASSSGLTFEKLFF	TGCGCCAGCAGCTCGGGACTGACTTTTGAAAAACTGTTTTTT
NA	TRBJ1-1	NA	TRBV15	CATSRGGPTEAFF	TGTGCCACCAGCAGGGGGGGTCCCACTGAAGCTTTCTTT
NA	TRBJ2-7	NA	TRBV4-3	CAKAPSWSGDSYEQYF	TGCGCCAAAGCTCCCTCCTGGTCGGGGGACTCCTACGAGCAGTACTTC
NA	TRBJ2-1	TRBD2	TRBV7-2	CASSLTIAGGAFF	TGTGCCAGCAGCTTGACAATAGCGGGAGGGGCGTTCTTC
NA	TRBJ2-6	NA	TRBV13	CASSTARLGANVLTF	TGTGCCAGCAGCACTGCCCGCCTGGGGGCCAACGTCCTGACTTTC
NA	TRBJ1-2	TRBD1	TRBV7-2	CASSLSGQNGYTF	TGTGCCAGCAGCTTATCGGGACAGAATGGCTACACCTTC
NA	TRBJ2-7	TRBD2	TRBV5-4	CASSLPGASGSYEQYF	TGTGCCAGCAGCTTGCCCGGGGCTAGCGGTTCCTACGAGCAGTACTTC
NA	TRBJ1-1	NA	TRBV5-1	CASSLGGREAFF	TGCGCCAGCAGCTTGGGGGGGCGAGAAGCTTTCTTT
once	TRBJ1-2	TRBD1	TRBV10-3	CAISEGGRGQGAYGYTF	TGTGCCATCAGTGAGGGGGGTCGGGGACAGGGGGCCTATGGCTACACCTTC
NA	TRBJ1-1	TRBD1	TRBV6-5	CATRTGQDTEAFF	TGTGCCACCCGGACAGGTCAGGACACTGAAGCTTTCTTT